This TCR beta chain was identified in a study of cytomegalovirus exposure and HLA in healthy donors. Study-wide background: Of the donors genotyped, a few hundred in all, about 80% fell in the Caucasian-associated ancestry cluster.

As concerns this clone: The antigen remains undetermined.

The study's findings and limits: Confirmation was obtained in vitro that a few CMV-associated chains are specific for CMV antigens.

PCR was performed using 60 Vbeta and 13 Jbeta primers. Clones were read by immunoSEQ multiplex PCR, and TCRdb kept only the in-frame ones, dropping some. The sample includes 65,000 to 90,000 clones, 75% of them seen just once. Germline values: CDR1 LGHNA, CDR2 YSLEER. This CDR3 spans 17 amino acids. V lost 0 bases, J lost 6 bases, and 8 bases stayed unmatched. Unrecorded immune exposures were likely, despite nominal health at sampling. This chain links TRBV4-3 with TRBJ1-4; 9 bases match TRBD1. The sequence derives from a man aged 65 to 79 in good health and CMV-seronegative. Sequencing was done on a sample of PBMCs. The DNA for the CDR3 is TGCGCCAGCAGCCAAGATGCCGGGGACAGGGTCCATGAAAAACTGTTTTTT. Translated: CASSQDAGDRVHEKLFF.